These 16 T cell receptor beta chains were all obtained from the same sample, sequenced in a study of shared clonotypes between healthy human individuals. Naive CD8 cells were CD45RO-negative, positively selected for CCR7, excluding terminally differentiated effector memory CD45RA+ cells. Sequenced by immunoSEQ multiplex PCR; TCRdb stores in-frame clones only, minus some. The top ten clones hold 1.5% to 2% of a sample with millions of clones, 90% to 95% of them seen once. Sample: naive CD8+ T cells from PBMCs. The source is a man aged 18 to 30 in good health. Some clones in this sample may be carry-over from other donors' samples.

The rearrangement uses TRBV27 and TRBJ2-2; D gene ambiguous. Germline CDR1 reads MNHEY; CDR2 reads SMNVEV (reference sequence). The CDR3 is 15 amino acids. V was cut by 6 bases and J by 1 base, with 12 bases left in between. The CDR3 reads CASRTAWMNTGELFF. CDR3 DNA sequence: TGTGCCAGCAGAACCGCATGGATGAACACCGGGGAGCTGTTTTTT.

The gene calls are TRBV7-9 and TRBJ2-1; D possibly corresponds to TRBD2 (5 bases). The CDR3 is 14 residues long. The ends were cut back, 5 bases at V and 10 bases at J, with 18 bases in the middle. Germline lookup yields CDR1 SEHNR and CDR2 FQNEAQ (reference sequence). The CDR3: CASSQLRASGEQFF. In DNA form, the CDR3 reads TGTGCCAGCAGCCAATTGAGGGCCAGCGGCGAGCAGTTCTTC.

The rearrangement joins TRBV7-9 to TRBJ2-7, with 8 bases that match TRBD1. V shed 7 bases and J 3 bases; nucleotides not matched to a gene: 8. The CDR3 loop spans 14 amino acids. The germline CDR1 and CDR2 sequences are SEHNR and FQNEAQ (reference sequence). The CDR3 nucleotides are TGTGCCAGCACCCGGCAGGGGGCTTTCTACGAGCAGTACTTC. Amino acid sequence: CASTRQGAFYEQYF.

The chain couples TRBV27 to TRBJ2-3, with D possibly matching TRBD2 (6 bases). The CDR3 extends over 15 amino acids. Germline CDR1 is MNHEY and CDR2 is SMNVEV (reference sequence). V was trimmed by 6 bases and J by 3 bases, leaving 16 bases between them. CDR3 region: CASSPVAGRTDTQYF. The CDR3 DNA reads TGTGCCAGCAGCCCGGTAGCCGGGAGAACAGATACGCAGTATTTT.

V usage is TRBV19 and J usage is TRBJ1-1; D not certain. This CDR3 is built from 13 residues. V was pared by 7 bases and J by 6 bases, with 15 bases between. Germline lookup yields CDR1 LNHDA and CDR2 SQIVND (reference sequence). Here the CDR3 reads CASTRKLWSEAFF. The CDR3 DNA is TGTGCCAGTACCCGAAAACTCTGGTCTGAAGCTTTCTTT.

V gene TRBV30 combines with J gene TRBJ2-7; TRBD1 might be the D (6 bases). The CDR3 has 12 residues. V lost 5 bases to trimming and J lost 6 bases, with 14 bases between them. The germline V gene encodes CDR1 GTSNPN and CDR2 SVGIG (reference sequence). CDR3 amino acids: CAWVEQGREQYF. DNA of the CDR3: TGTGCCTGGGTTGAACAGGGTCGCGAGCAGTACTTC.

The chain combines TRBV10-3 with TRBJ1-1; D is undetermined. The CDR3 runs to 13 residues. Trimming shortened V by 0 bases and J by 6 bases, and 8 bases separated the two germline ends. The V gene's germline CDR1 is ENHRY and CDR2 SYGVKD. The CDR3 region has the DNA TGTGCCATCAGTGAGTCGGTCCGGTCTGAAGCTTTCTTT. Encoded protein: CAISESVRSEAFF.

The CDR3 nucleotides read TGTGCCAGCAGTTTATCAACCGGGGACAGGGGTACCTACGAGCAGTACTTC. It yields the protein CASSLSTGDRGTYEQYF. The chain carries TRBV27 and TRBJ2-7; 10 bases align to TRBD1. The CDR3 is 17 amino acids. Trimming removed 0 bases from V and 2 bases from J; junction bases left unmatched: 7. In germline, CDR1 is MNHEY, CDR2 SMNVEV (reference sequence).

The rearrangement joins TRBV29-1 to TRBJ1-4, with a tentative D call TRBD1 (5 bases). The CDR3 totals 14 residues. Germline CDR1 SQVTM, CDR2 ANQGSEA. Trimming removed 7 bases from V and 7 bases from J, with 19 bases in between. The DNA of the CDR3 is TGCAGCGCTCCCGCGGCTGGGGGAAGTGAAAAACTGTTTTTT. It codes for CSAPAAGGSEKLFF.

The CDR3 spells CASSLSISGEWADTQYF. Here the CDR3 DNA reads TGCGCCAGCAGCTTAAGTATTTCGGGAGAGTGGGCAGATACGCAGTATTTT. This sequence joins TRBV5-1 and TRBJ2-3; D perhaps matches TRBD2 (6 bases). Germline V gene data show CDR1 as SGHRS and CDR2 as YFSETQ. The V end was cut by 2 bases, the J end by 4 bases, with 20 bases between. CDR3 length: 17 amino acids.

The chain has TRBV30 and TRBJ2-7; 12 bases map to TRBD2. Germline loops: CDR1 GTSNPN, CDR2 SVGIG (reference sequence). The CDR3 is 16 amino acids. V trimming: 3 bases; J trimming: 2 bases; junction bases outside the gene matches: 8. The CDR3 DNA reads TGTGCCTGGAGCGGGCTAGCGGGAGGGCCTCCCTACGAGCAGTACTTC. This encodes CAWSGLAGGPPYEQYF.

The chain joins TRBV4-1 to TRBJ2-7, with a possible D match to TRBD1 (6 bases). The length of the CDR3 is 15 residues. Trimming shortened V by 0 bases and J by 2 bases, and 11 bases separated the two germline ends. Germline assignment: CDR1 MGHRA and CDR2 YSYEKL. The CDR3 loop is CASSQDDRLTYEQYF. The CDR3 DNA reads TGCGCCAGCAGCCAAGATGACAGGCTAACCTACGAGCAGTACTTC.

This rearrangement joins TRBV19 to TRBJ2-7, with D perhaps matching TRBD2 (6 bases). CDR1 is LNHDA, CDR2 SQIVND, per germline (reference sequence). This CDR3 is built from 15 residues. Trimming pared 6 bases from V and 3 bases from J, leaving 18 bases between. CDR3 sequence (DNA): TGTGCCAGTAGCAGCCGTGGGACGCGGGACTACGAGCAGTACTTC. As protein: CASSSRGTRDYEQYF. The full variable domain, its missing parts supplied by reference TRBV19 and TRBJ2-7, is DGGITQSPKYLFRKEGQNVTLSCEQNLNHDAMYWYRQDPGQGLRLIYYSQIVNDFQKGDIAEGYSVSREKKESFPLTVTSAQKNPTAFYLCASSSRGTRDYEQYFGPGTRLTVT.

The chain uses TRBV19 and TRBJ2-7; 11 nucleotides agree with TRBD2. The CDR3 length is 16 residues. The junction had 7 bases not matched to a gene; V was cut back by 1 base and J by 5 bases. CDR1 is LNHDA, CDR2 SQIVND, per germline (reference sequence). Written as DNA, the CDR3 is TGTGCCAGTAGTATAGCACTAGCGGGAGCCCTCAACGAGCAGTACTTC. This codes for CASSIALAGALNEQYF.

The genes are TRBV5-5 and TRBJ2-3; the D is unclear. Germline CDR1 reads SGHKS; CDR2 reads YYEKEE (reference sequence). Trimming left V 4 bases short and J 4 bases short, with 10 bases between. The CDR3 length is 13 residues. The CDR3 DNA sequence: TGTGCCAGCAGCAACGCCCGGTCAGATACGCAGTATTTT. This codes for CASSNARSDTQYF.

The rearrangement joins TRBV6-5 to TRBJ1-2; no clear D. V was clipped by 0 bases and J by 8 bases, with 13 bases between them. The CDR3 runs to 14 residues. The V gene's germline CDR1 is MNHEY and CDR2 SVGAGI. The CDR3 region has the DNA TGTGCCAGCAGTTACTCACGGACGGAGGAGGGCTACACCTTC. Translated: CASSYSRTEEGYTF.